The entry below gives a single TCR beta chain sequence along with its context. Its specificity is unknown. This sample was taken from a study of T cell responses to AZD1222 COVID-19 vaccine. Study background: Pooling was applied to second doses at about 4 or about 12 weeks.

Broader study findings: Mostly white British, mostly female donors; authors suggested clonal diversity may be underestimated.

From germline, CDR1 is MNHEY and CDR2 SVGAGI. The V gene lost 6 bases and the J gene lost 7 bases, with 14 bases spanning the gap. There are 13 residues in the CDR3. Sequencing was performed with immunoSEQ multiplex PCR; in TCRdb, only in-frame clones are kept and a portion is missing. The sample has just under 55,000 clones; about 85% are singletons. The chain recombines TRBV6-5 with TRBJ2-3; TRBD2 might be the D (5 bases). The origin of this receptor is an adult in good health. The sample in question was peripheral blood, obtained on day 0 of AZD1222 vaccination. The CDR3 DNA is TGTGCCAGCAGCTTCACCGGGGTTTATACGCAGTATTTT. This translates into CASSFTGVYTQYF.